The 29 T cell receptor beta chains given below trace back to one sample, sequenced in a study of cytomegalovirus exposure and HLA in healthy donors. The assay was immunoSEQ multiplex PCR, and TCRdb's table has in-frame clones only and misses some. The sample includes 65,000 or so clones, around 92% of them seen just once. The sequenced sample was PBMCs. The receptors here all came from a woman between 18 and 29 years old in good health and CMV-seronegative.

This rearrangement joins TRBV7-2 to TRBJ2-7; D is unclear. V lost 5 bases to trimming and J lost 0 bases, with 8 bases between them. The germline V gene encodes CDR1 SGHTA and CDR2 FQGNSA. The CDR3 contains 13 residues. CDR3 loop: CASSASGSYEQYF. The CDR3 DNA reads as TGTGCCAGCAGCGCTAGTGGCTCCTACGAGCAGTACTTC.

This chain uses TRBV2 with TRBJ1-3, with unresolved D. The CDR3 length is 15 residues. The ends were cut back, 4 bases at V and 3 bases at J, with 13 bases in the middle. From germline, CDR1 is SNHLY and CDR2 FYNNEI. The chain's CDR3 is CASSVGGGSGNTIYF. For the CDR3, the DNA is TGTGCCAGCAGTGTAGGAGGAGGGAGTGGAAACACCATATATTTT.

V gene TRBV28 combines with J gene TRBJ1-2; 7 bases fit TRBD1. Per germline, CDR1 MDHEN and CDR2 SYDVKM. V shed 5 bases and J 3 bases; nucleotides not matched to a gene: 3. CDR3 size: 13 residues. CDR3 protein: CASSPTGDYGYTF. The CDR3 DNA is TGTGCCAGCAGTCCCACAGGGGACTATGGCTACACCTTC.

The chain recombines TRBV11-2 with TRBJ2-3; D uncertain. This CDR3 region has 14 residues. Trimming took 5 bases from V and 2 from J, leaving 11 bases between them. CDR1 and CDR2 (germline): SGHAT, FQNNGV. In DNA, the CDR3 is TGTGCCAGCAGCATGATACACCTCACAGATACGCAGTATTTT. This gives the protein CASSMIHLTDTQYF.

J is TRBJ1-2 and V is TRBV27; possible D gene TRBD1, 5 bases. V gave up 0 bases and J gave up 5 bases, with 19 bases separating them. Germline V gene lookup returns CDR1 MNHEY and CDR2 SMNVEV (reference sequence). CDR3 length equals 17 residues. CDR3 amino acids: CASSLSLAGGFFYGYTF. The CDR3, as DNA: TGTGCCAGCAGTTTATCTCTGGCGGGGGGGTTTTTTTATGGCTACACCTTC.

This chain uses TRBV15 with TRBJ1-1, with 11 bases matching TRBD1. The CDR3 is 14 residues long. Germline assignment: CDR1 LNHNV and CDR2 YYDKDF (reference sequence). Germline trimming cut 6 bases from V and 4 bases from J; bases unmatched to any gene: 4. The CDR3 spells CATRTGTGGTEAFF. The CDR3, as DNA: TGTGCCACCAGGACCGGGACAGGGGGCACTGAAGCTTTCTTT.

The CDR3 DNA is TGTGCCAGCAGCGTAGCCAGCGGGAGGGGAGGGGAGACCCAGTACTTC. Translated, it gives CASSVASGRGGETQYF. The J gene is TRBJ2-5, the V gene TRBV9; 10 nucleotides line up with TRBD2. Germline V CDR1 and CDR2: SGDLS, YYNGEE. The CDR3 contains 16 residues. Trimming removed 0 bases from V and 5 bases from J; junction bases left unmatched: 7. Looking up the rest from reference TRBV9 and TRBJ2-5 gives the full variable domain: DSGVTQTPKHLITATGQRVTLRCSPRSGDLSVYWYQQSLDQGLQFLIQYYNGEERAKGNILERFSAQQFPDLHSELNLSSLELGDSALYFCASSVASGRGGETQYFGPGTRLLVL.

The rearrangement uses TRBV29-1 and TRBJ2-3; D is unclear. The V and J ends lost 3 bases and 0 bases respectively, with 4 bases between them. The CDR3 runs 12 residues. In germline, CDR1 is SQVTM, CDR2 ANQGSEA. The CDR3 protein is CSVDGSTDTQYF. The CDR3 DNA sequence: TGCAGCGTTGACGGGAGCACAGATACGCAGTATTTT.

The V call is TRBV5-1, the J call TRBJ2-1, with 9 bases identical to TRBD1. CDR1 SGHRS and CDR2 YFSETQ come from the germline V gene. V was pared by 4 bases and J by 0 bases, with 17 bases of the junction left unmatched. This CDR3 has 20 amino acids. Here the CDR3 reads CASSLRGGQGFFSSYNEQFF. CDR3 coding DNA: TGCGCCAGCAGCCTACGCGGGGGACAGGGTTTCTTTAGCTCCTACAATGAGCAGTTCTTC.

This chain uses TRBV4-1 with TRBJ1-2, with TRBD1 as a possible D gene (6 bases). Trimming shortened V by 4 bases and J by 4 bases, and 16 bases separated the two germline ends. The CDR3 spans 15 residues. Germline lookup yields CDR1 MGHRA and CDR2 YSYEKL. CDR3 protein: CASSPTMTGVYGYTF. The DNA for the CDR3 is TGCGCCAGCAGCCCTACAATGACAGGAGTCTATGGCTACACCTTC.

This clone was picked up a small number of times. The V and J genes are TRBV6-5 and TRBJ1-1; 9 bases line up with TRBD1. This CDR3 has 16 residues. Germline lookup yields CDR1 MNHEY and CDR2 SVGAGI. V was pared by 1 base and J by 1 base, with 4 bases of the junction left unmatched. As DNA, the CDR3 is TGTGCCAGCAGTTACTGGGGACAGGGAAGGAACACTGAAGCTTTCTTT. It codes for CASSYWGQGRNTEAFF.

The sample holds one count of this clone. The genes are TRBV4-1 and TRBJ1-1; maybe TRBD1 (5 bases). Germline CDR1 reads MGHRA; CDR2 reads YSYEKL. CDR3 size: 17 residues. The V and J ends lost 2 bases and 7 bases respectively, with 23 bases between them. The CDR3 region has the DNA TGCGCCAGCAGCCAACCCCCCCGGGACTTCCTCCTTAATGAAGCTTTCTTT. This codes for CASSQPPRDFLLNEAFF.

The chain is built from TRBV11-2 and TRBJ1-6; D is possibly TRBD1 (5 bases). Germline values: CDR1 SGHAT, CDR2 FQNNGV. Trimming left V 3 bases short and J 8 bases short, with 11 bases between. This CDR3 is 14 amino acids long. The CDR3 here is CASSLAAGDSPLHF. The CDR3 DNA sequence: TGTGCCAGCAGCTTGGCCGCGGGGGATTCACCCCTCCACTTT. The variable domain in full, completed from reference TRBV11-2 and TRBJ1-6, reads EAGVAQSPRYKIIEKRQSVAFWCNPISGHATLYWYQQILGQGPKLLIQFQNNGVVDDSQLPKDRFSAERLKGVDSTLKIQPAKLEDSAVYLCASSLAAGDSPLHFGNGTRLTVT.

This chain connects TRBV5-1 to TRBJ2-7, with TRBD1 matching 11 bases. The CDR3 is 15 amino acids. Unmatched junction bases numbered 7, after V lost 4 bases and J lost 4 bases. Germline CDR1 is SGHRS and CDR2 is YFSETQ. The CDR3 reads CASSVGTGGGYEQYF. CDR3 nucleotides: TGCGCCAGCAGCGTGGGGACAGGGGGAGGTTACGAGCAGTACTTC.

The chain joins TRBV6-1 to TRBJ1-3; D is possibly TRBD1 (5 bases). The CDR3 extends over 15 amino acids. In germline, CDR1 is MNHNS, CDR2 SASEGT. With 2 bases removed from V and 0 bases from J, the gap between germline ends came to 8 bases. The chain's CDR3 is CASSELQDSGNTIYF. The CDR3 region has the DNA TGTGCCAGCAGTGAACTACAGGACTCTGGAAACACCATATATTTT.

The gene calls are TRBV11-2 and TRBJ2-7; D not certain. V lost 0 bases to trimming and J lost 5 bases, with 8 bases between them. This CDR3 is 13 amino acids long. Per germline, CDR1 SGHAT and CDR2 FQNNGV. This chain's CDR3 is CASSLEVWHEQYF. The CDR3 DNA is TGTGCCAGCAGCTTAGAGGTTTGGCACGAGCAGTACTTC.

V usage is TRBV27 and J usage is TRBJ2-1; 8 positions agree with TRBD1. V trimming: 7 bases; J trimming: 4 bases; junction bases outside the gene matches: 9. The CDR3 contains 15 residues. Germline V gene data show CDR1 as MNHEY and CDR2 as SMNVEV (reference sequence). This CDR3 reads CASTTRTGRYNEQFF. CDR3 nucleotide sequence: TGTGCCAGCACCACAAGGACAGGGAGGTACAATGAGCAGTTCTTC.

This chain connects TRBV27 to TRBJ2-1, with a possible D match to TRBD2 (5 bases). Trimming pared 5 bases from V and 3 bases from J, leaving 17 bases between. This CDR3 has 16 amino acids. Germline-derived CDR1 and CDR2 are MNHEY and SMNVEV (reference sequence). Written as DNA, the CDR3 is TGTGCCAGCAGTCCTCGGGGTGTGGCGAACTACAATGAGCAGTTCTTC. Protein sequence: CASSPRGVANYNEQFF.

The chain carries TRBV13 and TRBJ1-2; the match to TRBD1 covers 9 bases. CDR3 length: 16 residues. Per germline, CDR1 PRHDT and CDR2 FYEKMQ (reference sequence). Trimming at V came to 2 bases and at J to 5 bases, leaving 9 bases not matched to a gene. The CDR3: CASSLTGGDGNYGYTF. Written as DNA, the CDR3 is TGTGCCAGCAGCTTAACAGGGGGCGATGGAAATTATGGCTACACCTTC.

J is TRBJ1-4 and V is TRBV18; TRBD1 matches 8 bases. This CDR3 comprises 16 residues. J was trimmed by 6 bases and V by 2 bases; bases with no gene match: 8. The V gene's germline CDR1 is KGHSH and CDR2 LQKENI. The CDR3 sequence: CASSPRQGAVHEKLFF. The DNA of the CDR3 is TGTGCCAGCTCACCAAGGCAGGGGGCCGTACATGAAAAACTGTTTTTT.

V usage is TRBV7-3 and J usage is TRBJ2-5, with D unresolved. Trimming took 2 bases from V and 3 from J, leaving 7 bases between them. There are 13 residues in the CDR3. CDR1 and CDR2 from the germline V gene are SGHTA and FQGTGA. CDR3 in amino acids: CASSLSPKETQYF. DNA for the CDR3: TGTGCCAGCAGCTTATCCCCCAAAGAGACCCAGTACTTC. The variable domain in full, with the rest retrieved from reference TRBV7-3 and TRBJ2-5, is GAGVSQTPSNKVTEKGKYVELRCDPISGHTALYWYRQSLGQGPEFLIYFQGTGAADDSGLPNDRFFAVRPEGSVSTLKIQRTERGDSAVYLCASSLSPKETQYFGPGTRLLVL.

CDR3 sequence reads: CASTAFGPRQPQHF. The CDR3 bases are TGTGCCAGCACCGCTTTTGGGCCAAGGCAGCCCCAGCATTTT. J is TRBJ1-5 and V is TRBV7-2; D unclear. With 7 bases removed from V and 7 bases from J, the gap between germline ends came to 17 bases. The CDR3 runs to 14 residues. Germline V gene lookup returns CDR1 SGHTA and CDR2 FQGNSA.

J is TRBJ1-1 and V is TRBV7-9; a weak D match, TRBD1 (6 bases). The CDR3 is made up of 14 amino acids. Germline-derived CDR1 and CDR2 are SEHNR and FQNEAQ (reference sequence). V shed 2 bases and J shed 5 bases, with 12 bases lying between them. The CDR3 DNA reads TGTGCCAGCAGCTTAAGGGGCAGGGGAACTGAAGCTTTCTTT. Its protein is CASSLRGRGTEAFF.

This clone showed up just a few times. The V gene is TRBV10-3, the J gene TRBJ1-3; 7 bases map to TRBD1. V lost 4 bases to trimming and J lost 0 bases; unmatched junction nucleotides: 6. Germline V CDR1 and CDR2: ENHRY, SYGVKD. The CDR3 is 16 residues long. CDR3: CAISAGQDISGNTIYF. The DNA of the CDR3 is TGTGCCATCAGTGCCGGACAGGACATCTCTGGAAACACCATATATTTT.

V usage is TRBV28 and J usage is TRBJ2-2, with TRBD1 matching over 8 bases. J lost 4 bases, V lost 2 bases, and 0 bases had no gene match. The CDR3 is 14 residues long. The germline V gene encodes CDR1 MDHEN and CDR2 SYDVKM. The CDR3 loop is CASSLTGGTGELFF. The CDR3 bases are TGTGCCAGCAGTTTAACAGGGGGCACCGGGGAGCTGTTTTTT.

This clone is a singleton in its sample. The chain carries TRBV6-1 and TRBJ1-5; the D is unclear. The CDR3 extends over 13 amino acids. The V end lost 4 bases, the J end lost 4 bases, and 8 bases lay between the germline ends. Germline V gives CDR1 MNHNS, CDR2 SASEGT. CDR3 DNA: TGTGCCAGCAGTGGGGCAGAAAATCAGCCCCAGCATTTT. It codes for CASSGAENQPQHF.

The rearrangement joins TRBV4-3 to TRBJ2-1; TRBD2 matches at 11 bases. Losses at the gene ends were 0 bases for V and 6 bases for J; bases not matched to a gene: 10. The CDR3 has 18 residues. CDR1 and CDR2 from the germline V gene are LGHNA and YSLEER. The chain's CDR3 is CASSQDPPQLAGANEQFF. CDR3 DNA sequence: TGCGCCAGCAGCCAAGATCCCCCCCAACTAGCGGGAGCCAATGAGCAGTTCTTC.

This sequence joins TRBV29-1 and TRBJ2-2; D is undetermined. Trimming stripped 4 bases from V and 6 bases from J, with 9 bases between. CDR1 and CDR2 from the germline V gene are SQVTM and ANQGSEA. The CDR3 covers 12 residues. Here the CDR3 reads CSVVGLSGELFF. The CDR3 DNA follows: TGCAGCGTTGTTGGTCTATCCGGGGAGCTGTTTTTT.

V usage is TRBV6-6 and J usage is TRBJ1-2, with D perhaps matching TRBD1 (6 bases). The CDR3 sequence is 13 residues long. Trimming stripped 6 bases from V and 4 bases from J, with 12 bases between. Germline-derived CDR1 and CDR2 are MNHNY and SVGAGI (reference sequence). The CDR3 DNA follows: TGTGCCAGCAGGATACAGGGACCCTATGGCTACACCTTC. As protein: CASRIQGPYGYTF.